A selection of T cell receptor beta chains follows, all from one sample in a study of T cell responses to AZD1222 COVID-19 vaccine. Method: immunoSEQ multiplex PCR; TCRdb's copy keeps in-frame clones and lacks some. The sample has over 75,000 clones, under 95% seen once. Source: peripheral blood, taken on day 0 of AZD1222 vaccination. The receptors derive from an adult in good health. CDR3s include the opening cysteine and the closing phenylalanine or tryptophan. Fields, in order: D gene, J gene, V gene, clone size, CDR3 protein, CDR3 DNA. A D gene is named only where the DNA matches it firmly. A row's size may be missing; if present it is once, few, many or a size class.

>.|TRBJ2-7|TRBV6-5|.
CASRGLGEQYF
TGTGCCAGCAGGGGGCTGGGCGAGCAGTACTTC
>TRBD1|TRBJ1-3|TRBV27|.
CASREQGEVGNTIYF
TGTGCCAGCAGGGAACAGGGGGAGGTTGGAAACACCATATATTTT
>TRBD2|TRBJ2-1|TRBV2|.
CASTNAGTNNNEQFF
TGTGCCAGCACCAACGCCGGGACTAATAACAATGAGCAGTTCTTC
>TRBD2|TRBJ2-3|TRBV15|.
CATSRGGAGTSGRTDTQYF
TGTGCCACCAGCAGAGGGGGGGCCGGGACTAGCGGGCGCACAGATACGCAGTATTTT
>.|TRBJ1-4|TRBV9|.
CASSVGVQAPNEKLFF
TGTGCCAGCAGCGTAGGGGTCCAGGCCCCTAATGAAAAACTGTTTTTT
>TRBD1|TRBJ1-2|TRBV5-1|.
CASSLATGDDYGYTF
TGCGCCAGCAGCTTGGCTACAGGGGACGACTATGGCTACACCTTC
>TRBD1|TRBJ1-2|TRBV6-2/TRBV6-3|once
CASSYPPGTGGASSKGYTF
TGTGCCAGCAGTTACCCCCCCGGGACAGGGGGCGCCTCTAGTAAGGGCTACACCTTC
>.|TRBJ2-5|TRBV28|few
CASSFDLAEGGQETQYF
TGTGCCAGCAGTTTCGACTTAGCGGAGGGGGGCCAAGAGACCCAGTACTTC
>TRBD1|TRBJ1-6|TRBV6-4|.
CASSPGTDNSPLHF
TGTGCCAGCAGCCCCGGGACAGATAATTCACCCCTCCACTTT
>TRBD1|TRBJ2-1|TRBV5-1|.
CASSWGQADNEQFF
TGCGCCAGCAGCTGGGGACAGGCTGACAATGAGCAGTTCTTC
>.|TRBJ2-7|TRBV12-3/TRBV12-4|once
CASSLILHEQYF
TGTGCCAGCAGTTTAATTCTCCACGAGCAGTACTTC
>.|TRBJ1-1|TRBV5-1|.
CASSLILSSEAFF
TGCGCCAGCAGCTTGATCCTAAGCTCTGAAGCTTTCTTT
>.|TRBJ1-3|TRBV6-2/TRBV6-3|once
CASSSADSSGNTIYF
TGTGCCAGCAGTTCCGCCGACAGCTCTGGAAACACCATATATTTT
>TRBD2|TRBJ2-3|TRBV15|once
CATTRDYISDTQYF
TGTGCCACCACCAGGGACTACATTTCGGATACGCAGTATTTT
>.|TRBJ2-1|TRBV5-4|.
CASSLNSAYNEQFF
TGTGCCAGCAGCTTGAACTCGGCCTACAATGAGCAGTTCTTC
>.|TRBJ1-1|TRBV11-1|.
CASSYRQNTEAFF
TGTGCCAGCAGCTATCGTCAGAACACTGAAGCTTTCTTT
>.|TRBJ1-3|TRBV4-2|.
CASSQELGNTIYF
TGTGCCAGCAGCCAAGAGCTGGGAAACACCATATATTTT
>TRBD1|TRBJ1-2|TRBV7-3|few
CASSYDREEGYTF
TGTGCCAGCAGTTACGACAGGGAGGAGGGCTACACCTTC
>.|TRBJ1-2|TRBV5-6|.
CASSFSREYYGYTF
TGTGCCAGCAGCTTCTCCAGGGAGTACTATGGCTACACCTTC
>TRBD2|TRBJ2-7|TRBV10-3|.
CAIMGTSDYEQYF
TGTGCCATCATGGGGACTAGCGACTACGAGCAGTACTTC
>.|TRBJ2-7|TRBV29-1|.
CSVGQSYEQYF
TGCAGCGTTGGACAGTCCTACGAGCAGTACTTC
>.|TRBJ1-2|TRBV11-1|.
CASSLGAENQGYTF
TGTGCCAGCAGCTTAGGGGCCGAGAACCAAGGCTACACCTTC
>.|TRBJ1-1|TRBV19|.
CASSTGPGLNTEAFF
TGTGCCAGTAGTACCGGACCGGGGTTGAACACTGAAGCTTTCTTT
>.|TRBJ1-2|TRBV7-9|.
CASSQDPTANYGYTF
TGTGCCAGCAGCCAAGATCCGACAGCTAACTATGGCTACACCTTC
>TRBD1|TRBJ2-7|TRBV19|.
CASKDREAAYEQYF
TGTGCCAGTAAAGACAGGGAAGCTGCCTACGAGCAGTACTTC
>TRBD1|TRBJ1-5|TRBV16|few
CASSLDRGQQPQHF
TGTGCCAGCAGCCTGGACAGGGGGCAGCAGCCCCAGCATTTT
>.|TRBJ1-2|TRBV6-1|.
CASSEPGRTIYGYTF
TGTGCCAGCAGTGAACCCGGCAGGACCATCTATGGCTACACCTTC
>.|TRBJ1-2|TRBV5-4|.
CASSSDGAYGYTF
TGTGCCAGCAGCTCAGATGGGGCCTATGGCTACACCTTC
>.|TRBJ2-5|TRBV13|.
CASSYNREETQYF
TGTGCCAGCAGCTATAACAGGGAAGAGACCCAGTACTTC
>.|TRBJ2-7|TRBV11-2|.
CASSFGTGIEQYF
TGTGCCAGCAGCTTTGGTACAGGGATCGAGCAGTACTTC
>.|TRBJ2-2|TRBV10-1|.
CASSARLHTGELFF
TGCGCCAGCAGTGCCCGTCTTCACACCGGGGAGCTGTTTTTT
>TRBD1|TRBJ2-2|TRBV11-2|.
CASSFWTGNTGELFF
TGTGCCAGCAGCTTTTGGACAGGGAACACCGGGGAGCTGTTTTTT
>.|TRBJ1-2|TRBV19|.
CASSSRDLYGYTF
TGTGCCAGTAGTAGCCGGGACCTCTATGGCTACACCTTC
>.|TRBJ1-5|TRBV19|once
CASKGSVQPQHF
TGTGCCAGTAAGGGTAGTGTGCAGCCCCAGCATTTT
>TRBD1|TRBJ2-7|TRBV6-5|.
CASRSPGQGHEQYF
TGTGCCAGCAGATCCCCGGGACAGGGGCACGAGCAGTACTTC
>TRBD2|TRBJ2-2|TRBV5-4|few
CASSLVAGVGNTGELFF
TGTGCCAGCAGCTTGGTTGCGGGAGTTGGTAACACCGGGGAGCTGTTTTTT
>TRBD2|TRBJ2-7|TRBV5-1|.
CASSLEVAGNYEQYF
TGCGCCAGCAGCTTGGAAGTAGCGGGGAACTACGAGCAGTACTTC
>.|TRBJ2-3|TRBV5-4|.
CASSPGLGTDTQYF
TGTGCCAGCAGCCCCGGTCTCGGCACAGATACGCAGTATTTT
>TRBD1|TRBJ1-2|TRBV9|.
CASSVGQGTHGYTF
TGTGCCAGCAGCGTAGGACAGGGGACACATGGCTACACCTTC
>.|TRBJ1-1|TRBV28|.
CASSPGDRFFTEAFF
TGTGCCAGCAGCCCCGGCGACAGGTTTTTCACTGAAGCTTTCTTT
>.|TRBJ1-4|TRBV2|.
CASKRGTNEKLFF
TGTGCCAGCAAGAGAGGAACTAATGAAAAACTGTTTTTT
>TRBD1|TRBJ2-1|TRBV3-1/TRBV3-2|.
CASSQGPGQGGFDNEQFF
TGTGCCAGCAGCCAAGGGCCGGGACAGGGGGGATTCGACAATGAGCAGTTCTTC
>.|TRBJ1-6|TRBV3-1/TRBV3-2|.
CASSQGQGNSPLHF
TGTGCCAGCAGCCAAGGACAAGGAAATTCACCCCTCCACTTT
>TRBD1|TRBJ1-2|TRBV11-2|.
CASSLDRGPEGYTF
TGTGCCAGCAGCTTAGATAGGGGGCCGGAAGGCTACACCTTC
>TRBD2|TRBJ2-2|TRBV7-6|.
CASSQLAGRDTGELFF
TGTGCCAGCAGCCAACTAGCGGGGAGGGACACCGGGGAGCTGTTTTTT
>.|TRBJ1-1|TRBV28|.
CASSLLRSEAFF
TGTGCCAGCAGTTTATTGAGATCTGAAGCTTTCTTT
>.|TRBJ1-6|TRBV2|.
CASSLTEPSNSPLHF
TGTGCCAGCAGTCTGACAGAGCCCTCCAATTCACCCCTCCACTTT
>.|TRBJ2-4|TRBV3-1/TRBV3-2|once
CASSQDPAERNQYF
TGTGCCAGCAGCCAAGATCCGGCAGAAAGAAATCAGTACTTC
>.|TRBJ1-1|TRBV7-3|.
CASSPGPRNTEAFF
TGTGCCAGCAGCCCGGGACCTAGGAACACTGAAGCTTTCTTT
>.|TRBJ1-3|TRBV5-6|.
CASSWVEGAGNTIYF
TGTGCCAGCAGCTGGGTGGAGGGAGCTGGAAACACCATATATTTT
>.|TRBJ2-3|TRBV5-1|.
CASSIGGAKDTQYF
TGCGCCAGCAGCATTGGGGGGGCCAAAGATACGCAGTATTTT
>.|TRBJ2-7|TRBV6-1|once
CASSEVFQSYEQYF
TGTGCCAGTAGTGAAGTGTTTCAATCCTACGAGCAGTACTTC
>.|TRBJ2-5|TRBV11-2|.
CASSFGRGAGTSQETQYF
TGTGCCAGCAGCTTCGGTAGGGGTGCAGGTACTTCCCAAGAGACCCAGTACTTC
>TRBD1|TRBJ1-6|TRBV3-1/TRBV3-2|.
CASRPSTGRNSPLHF
TGTGCCAGCAGGCCCTCGACAGGGAGGAATTCACCCCTCCACTTT
>TRBD2|TRBJ2-3|TRBV24-1|.
CATSEGLAGVDTQYF
TGTGCCACCAGTGAGGGACTAGCGGGAGTGGATACGCAGTATTTT